Listed here are 31 T cell receptor beta chains from one sample, sequenced in a study of cytomegalovirus exposure and HLA in healthy donors. A multiplex PCR was run with 60 Vbeta primers and 13 Jbeta primers. Assay: immunoSEQ multiplex PCR; the TCRdb copy retains only in-frame clones and omits some. The sample consists of roughly 250,000 clones, 75% to 85% of them appearing once. Sequenced input: PBMCs. All receptors come from a girl between 2 and 10 years old in good health and CMV-seronegative.

The genes are TRBV7-6 and TRBJ2-7, with TRBD1 as a possible D gene (6 bases). CDR1 and CDR2 (germline): SGHVS, FNYEAQ. The V gene lost 5 bases and the J gene lost 6 bases, with 14 bases spanning the gap. This CDR3 has 13 residues. The CDR3 DNA reads TGTGCCAGCAGCGTTACAGGGTCTCGCGAGCAGTACTTC. Translation: CASSVTGSREQYF. The complete variable domain, with remaining parts taken from reference TRBV7-6 and TRBJ2-7, reads GAGVSQSPRYKVTKRGQDVALRCDPISGHVSLYWYRQALGQGPEFLTYFNYEAQQDKSGLPNDRFSAERPEGSISTLTIQRTEQRDSAMYRCASSVTGSREQYFGPGTRLTVT.

This chain uses TRBV9 with TRBJ1-2, with D perhaps TRBD1 (6 bases). CDR3 size: 15 residues. CDR1 is SGDLS and CDR2 is YYNGEE in the germline V gene. V gave up 2 bases and J gave up 3 bases, with 14 bases separating them. The CDR3 loop reads CASSVQAGVHYGYTF. CDR3 nucleotide sequence: TGTGCCAGCAGCGTCCAGGCAGGGGTGCACTATGGCTACACCTTC.

This sequence joins TRBV19 and TRBJ1-2, with D unclear. There are 11 residues in the CDR3. Germline CDR1 LNHDA, CDR2 SQIVND (reference sequence). Trimming left V 3 bases short and J 5 bases short, with 4 bases between. The CDR3 DNA follows: TGTGCCAGTAGTATCCCTTATGGCTACACCTTC. It yields the protein CASSIPYGYTF.

This chain's CDR3 is CASSGQLYEQYF. The CDR3 region has the DNA TGTGCCAGCAGTGGACAGTTATACGAGCAGTACTTC. The genes are TRBV6-1 and TRBJ2-5; perhaps TRBD1 as D (5 bases). The last part of the DNA fits TRBJ2-7 better; the J call may be wrong. The CDR3 runs 12 residues. In germline, CDR1 is MNHNS, CDR2 SASEGT.

The gene calls are TRBV9 and TRBJ1-2, with 8 bases aligning to TRBD1. The CDR3 has 13 residues. V lost 0 bases, J lost 8 bases, and 3 bases stayed unmatched. Germline CDR1 reads SGDLS; CDR2 reads YYNGEE. The CDR3 region is CASSVGQGAGYTF. CDR3 nucleotide sequence: TGTGCCAGCAGCGTAGGCCAGGGGGCGGGCTACACCTTC.

V usage is TRBV4-2 and J usage is TRBJ2-7; D might be TRBD2 (6 bases). The CDR3 loop spans 18 amino acids. Per germline, CDR1 LGHNA and CDR2 YNFKEQ. The V end lost 4 bases, the J end lost 1 base, and 23 bases lay between the germline ends. CDR3 nucleotide sequence: TGTGCCAGCAGCCCGAGGTCCCTTAGTTTGGGGGGATCCTACGAGCAGTACTTC. Protein sequence: CASSPRSLSLGGSYEQYF.

This chain connects TRBV28 to TRBJ2-5; 9 nucleotides align to TRBD1. CDR1 MDHEN and CDR2 SYDVKM come from the germline V gene. This CDR3 has 18 amino acids. J lost 4 bases, V lost 5 bases, and 17 bases had no gene match. CDR3 protein: CASSPPISTGGKGETQYF. Here the CDR3 DNA reads TGTGCCAGCAGTCCACCAATCTCGACAGGGGGTAAGGGAGAGACCCAGTACTTC. Full variable domain (remainder filled in from reference TRBV28 and TRBJ2-5): DVKVTQSSRYLVKRTGEKVFLECVQDMDHENMFWYRQDPGLGLRLIYFSYDVKMKEKGDIPEGYSVSREKKERFSLILESASTNQTSMYLCASSPPISTGGKGETQYFGPGTRLLVL.

The chain recombines TRBV10-3 with TRBJ2-7; TRBD2 is a possible D gene (5 bases). The length of the CDR3 is 15 residues. The V gene's germline CDR1 is ENHRY and CDR2 SYGVKD. V lost 11 bases and J lost 3, with 23 bases in between. As DNA, the CDR3 is TGTGCCGTCGGCTGGGTGGACTGTTGTGGCTACGAGCAGTACTTC. It translates to CAVGWVDCCGYEQYF.

The chain combines TRBV6-1 with TRBJ2-7, with TRBD1 as a possible D gene (6 bases). The V gene lost 7 bases and the J gene lost 1 base, with 11 bases spanning the gap. This CDR3 comprises 13 residues. CDR1 MNHNS and CDR2 SASEGT come from the germline V gene. The CDR3 DNA is TGTGCCAGCACTTCAGGGGATTCCTACGAGCAGTACTTC. It codes for CASTSGDSYEQYF.

This clone has only a few counts. This chain connects TRBV29-1 to TRBJ2-1, with 10 bases lining up with TRBD2. J gave up 6 bases and V 5 bases, and 4 bases lay outside the gene matches. This CDR3 is built from 13 residues. Germline V gene sequence: CDR1 SQVTM, CDR2 ANQGSEA. The CDR3 sequence is CSVSGRASNEQFF. The DNA of the CDR3 is TGCAGCGTTAGCGGGAGGGCCTCCAATGAGCAGTTCTTC.

The genes are TRBV9 and TRBJ1-2; the match to TRBD1 covers 7 bases. CDR1 SGDLS and CDR2 YYNGEE come from the germline V gene. This CDR3 comprises 17 residues. Germline trimming cut 3 bases from V and 0 bases from J; bases unmatched to any gene: 11. CDR3 region: CASSDPATDRPNYGYTF. CDR3 sequence (DNA): TGTGCCAGCAGCGACCCCGCGACGGACAGGCCTAACTATGGCTACACCTTC. The whole variable domain, filled in from reference TRBV9 and TRBJ1-2, reads DSGVTQTPKHLITATGQRVTLRCSPRSGDLSVYWYQQSLDQGLQFLIQYYNGEERAKGNILERFSAQQFPDLHSELNLSSLELGDSALYFCASSDPATDRPNYGYTFGSGTRLTVV.

The chain links TRBV4-1 to TRBJ1-3; no clear D. CDR1 MGHRA and CDR2 YSYEKL come from the germline V gene. This CDR3 has 19 amino acids. V dropped 2 bases and J dropped 0 bases, with 20 bases sitting between them. The DNA of the CDR3 is TGCGCCAGCAGCCAATTGACTTTCCCGATTACCAACTCTGGAAACACCATATATTTT. Translated, it gives CASSQLTFPITNSGNTIYF.

V usage is TRBV29-1 and J usage is TRBJ2-1, with 13 bases lining up with TRBD2. CDR3 size: 15 residues. Germline-derived CDR1 and CDR2 are SQVTM and ANQGSEA. J gave up 8 bases and V 6 bases, and 10 bases lay outside the gene matches. The DNA of the CDR3 is TGCAGCGTGGGAAAACTAGCGGGAGGGTATGATGAGCAGTTCTTC. Its translation is CSVGKLAGGYDEQFF.

The rearrangement links TRBV18 to TRBJ2-7; D may be TRBD1 (5 bases). V was pared by 3 bases and J by 6 bases, with 18 bases between. The CDR3 has 15 residues. Germline assignment: CDR1 KGHSH and CDR2 LQKENI. The CDR3 protein is CASSPVAGYSGEQYF. The CDR3, as DNA: TGTGCCAGCTCACCGGTGGCAGGGTATTCGGGCGAGCAGTACTTC.

V and J are TRBV29-1 and TRBJ2-7; D might be TRBD1 (6 bases). The CDR3 contains 13 residues. Germline CDR1 is SQVTM and CDR2 is ANQGSEA. Trimming removed 7 bases at V and 2 bases at J, with 15 bases between. CDR3 coding DNA: TGCAGCGCGATCCGGGACACAACCTACGAGCAGTACTTC. Translating gives CSAIRDTTYEQYF.

This clone was recorded a few times. The V and J genes are TRBV14 and TRBJ2-7, with 7 bases that match TRBD2. J gave up 4 bases and V 1 base, and 10 bases lay outside the gene matches. Germline V lookup: CDR1 SGHDN, CDR2 FVKESK. CDR3 length: 16 amino acids. The CDR3 is CASSQAPGRELYEQYF. Here the CDR3 DNA reads TGTGCCAGCAGCCAAGCGCCGGGGCGGGAGCTTTACGAGCAGTACTTC.

CDR3 sequence: CASSQDNRLSYEQYF. CDR3 nucleotides: TGCGCCAGCAGCCAAGATAACAGGTTGTCCTACGAGCAGTACTTC. V and J are TRBV4-1 and TRBJ2-7; tentative D call: TRBD1 (5 bases). Germline lookup yields CDR1 MGHRA and CDR2 YSYEKL. Trimming stripped 0 bases from V and 1 base from J, with 10 bases between. The CDR3 runs to 15 residues.

The rearrangement uses TRBV29-1 and TRBJ1-1, with D hard to call. CDR1 and CDR2 (germline): SQVTM, ANQGSEA. Trimming cost V 7 bases and J 10 bases, with 16 bases left between them. There are 11 residues in the CDR3. CDR3 in amino acids: CSGLWGAGAFF. DNA of the CDR3: TGCAGCGGGCTTTGGGGAGCAGGAGCTTTCTTT.

The gene calls are TRBV4-1 and TRBJ1-4, with D possibly being TRBD1 (6 bases). The length of the CDR3 is 15 residues. V was shortened by 4 bases and J by 5 bases, with 14 bases between the two germline ends. Germline V gene data show CDR1 as MGHRA and CDR2 as YSYEKL. CDR3 DNA: TGCGCCAGCAGCCTACAGGACAGTACGAATGAAAAACTGTTTTTT. Translated, it gives CASSLQDSTNEKLFF.

In this sample, this clone turned up once. The chain couples TRBV19 to TRBJ2-7; D gene unclear. CDR1 and CDR2 from the germline V gene are LNHDA and SQIVND (reference sequence). V was cut by 2 bases and J by 3 bases, with 11 bases left in between. The CDR3 totals 14 residues. The CDR3 DNA follows: TGTGCCAGTAGTATAAGCCTGCGAGGCTACGAGCAGTACTTC. As protein: CASSISLRGYEQYF. Filled out from reference TRBV19 and TRBJ2-7, the complete variable domain reads DGGITQSPKYLFRKEGQNVTLSCEQNLNHDAMYWYRQDPGQGLRLIYYSQIVNDFQKGDIAEGYSVSREKKESFPLTVTSAQKNPTAFYLCASSISLRGYEQYFGPGTRLTVT.

The V call is TRBV4-2, the J call TRBJ2-2; 8 nucleotides agree with TRBD1. The CDR3 spans 18 residues. The V gene's germline CDR1 is LGHNA and CDR2 YNFKEQ. V dropped 6 bases and J dropped 7; count of bases not matched to a gene: 19. This chain's CDR3 is CASSTLDRGIWWSGELFF. CDR3 DNA: TGTGCCAGCAGTACGCTTGACAGGGGCATTTGGTGGAGCGGGGAGCTGTTTTTT.

This clone turned up a few times. The rearrangement links TRBV2 to TRBJ1-6; TRBD1 might be the D (6 bases). Trimming removed 8 bases at V and 7 bases at J, with 15 bases between. Germline V lookup: CDR1 SNHLY, CDR2 FYNNEI. This CDR3 has 14 residues. CDR3: CASGRGGGNSPLHF. The CDR3 DNA reads as TGTGCCAGCGGTCGAGGGGGTGGGAATTCACCCCTCCACTTT. The full variable domain, completed using reference TRBV2 and TRBJ1-6, is EPEVTQTPSHQVTQMGQEVILRCVPISNHLYFYWYRQILGQKVEFLVSFYNNEISEKSEIFDDQFSVERPDGSNFTLKIRSTKLEDSAMYFCASGRGGGNSPLHFGNGTRLTVT.

The V gene is TRBV10-3, the J gene TRBJ2-3; 8 positions match TRBD2. The CDR3 extends over 15 amino acids. Germline CDR1 ENHRY, CDR2 SYGVKD. Trimming removed 2 bases from V and 3 bases from J; junction bases left unmatched: 4. In DNA, the CDR3 is TGTGCCATCAGTGAGATAGCGGGGAGTACAGATACGCAGTATTTT. This gives the protein CAISEIAGSTDTQYF.

This rearrangement joins TRBV5-1 to TRBJ1-5; 10 nucleotides match TRBD1. Germline V gene lookup returns CDR1 SGHRS and CDR2 YFSETQ. J lost 6 bases, V lost 4 bases, and 4 bases had no gene match. The CDR3 sequence is 14 residues long. CDR3 bases: TGCGCCAGCAGCCCGGGACAGGGGATTCAGCCCCAGCATTTT. As protein: CASSPGQGIQPQHF.

This sequence joins TRBV7-8 and TRBJ2-5, with D perhaps TRBD2 (5 bases). V shed 4 bases and J shed 2 bases, with 17 bases lying between them. Germline V gene sequence: CDR1 SGHVS, CDR2 FQNEAQ. This CDR3 spans 16 amino acids. The CDR3 coding sequence is TGTGCCAGCAGCTCCCCTGACTACCGTATACAAGAGACCCAGTACTTC. Protein: CASSSPDYRIQETQYF.

The chain uses TRBV7-2 and TRBJ2-7; 7 bases match TRBD2. With 3 bases clipped from V and 3 bases from J, the junction kept 8 bases outside the gene matches. The CDR3 runs to 15 residues. From germline, CDR1 is SGHTA and CDR2 FQGNSA. The CDR3 here is CASSLLAAAGYEQYF. For the CDR3, the DNA is TGTGCCAGCAGCTTGCTAGCGGCCGCAGGCTACGAGCAGTACTTC.

This sequence joins TRBV23-1 and TRBJ2-1, with 16 bases lining up with TRBD2. TRBV23-1 is an ORF, and what it does is uncertain. The junction had 9 bases not matched to a gene; V was cut back by 3 bases and J by 7 bases. The CDR3 length is 18 residues. The CDR3 here is CASSQGLAGGPLENEQFF. The CDR3 DNA sequence: TGCGCCAGCAGTCAGGGACTAGCGGGAGGGCCTTTAGAAAATGAGCAGTTCTTC.

The chain recombines TRBV27 with TRBJ2-1; the match to TRBD2 covers 13 bases. CDR1 is MNHEY and CDR2 is SMNVEV in the germline V gene (reference sequence). There are 14 residues in the CDR3. CDR3 nucleotides: TGTGCAACCGGGGGACTAGCGGGATGGAATGAGCAGTTCTTC. Its protein product is CATGGLAGWNEQFF.

This clone occurred a few times. The chain links TRBV9 to TRBJ1-3, with D possibly being TRBD1 (5 bases). Germline V gives CDR1 SGDLS, CDR2 YYNGEE. Trimming pared 3 bases from V and 3 bases from J, leaving 16 bases between. The CDR3 runs to 16 residues. CDR3 in amino acids: CASSARGSVYGNTIYF. Written as DNA, the CDR3 is TGTGCCAGCAGCGCTAGGGGATCGGTATATGGAAACACCATATATTTT. Combining the CDR3 with reference TRBV9 and TRBJ1-3 gives the whole variable domain DSGVTQTPKHLITATGQRVTLRCSPRSGDLSVYWYQQSLDQGLQFLIQYYNGEERAKGNILERFSAQQFPDLHSELNLSSLELGDSALYFCASSARGSVYGNTIYFGEGSWLTVV.

The chain recombines TRBV19 with TRBJ2-7; TRBD1 agrees at 8 bases. CDR3 length: 15 amino acids. CDR1 is LNHDA, CDR2 SQIVND, per germline (reference sequence). Trimming at V came to 4 bases and at J to 0 bases, leaving 5 bases not matched to a gene. CDR3 sequence: CASSKNRGDSYEQYF. CDR3 DNA sequence: TGTGCCAGTAGTAAAAACAGGGGGGACTCCTACGAGCAGTACTTC.

The CDR3 nucleotides read TGTGCCAGCAGCTTGGACGGCTCCTACAATGAGCAGTTCTTC. It codes for CASSLDGSYNEQFF. The V and J genes are TRBV5-4 and TRBJ2-1, with D uncertain. The CDR3 totals 14 residues. V lost 0 bases to trimming and J lost 0 bases, with 4 bases between them. Germline loops: CDR1 SGHNT, CDR2 YYREEE (reference sequence).